This TCR beta chain is drawn from a study of T cells after yellow fever vaccination (dated by TCRdb to about 2019). A note on the overall study: The SMART-Seq v4 Ultra Low Input RNA kit was used to prepare libraries from fractions with low cell numbers. To follow T-cell clones before and after primary and booster YFV17D yellow fever vaccination, bulk TCR alpha and beta repertoires were sequenced over time. The cohort comprised two healthy male donors, one aged 18 to 29 and one aged 30 to 39 years. Blood was collected at multiple timepoints before and after primary and secondary immunization, and bulk PBMC replicates and cell subsets were isolated.

There are a few counts of this clonotype. Its antigen remains undetermined. The record has no base qualities; no much larger clone is one base away. Overall study results and their limits: Because only two donors were included in the study, the extent to which the findings can be generalized is limited. The secondary T-cell response was found to be weaker but faster than the primary response, with a peak reached on day 5 rather than on day 15. Most clones expanded after primary vaccination were re-detected after the booster (around 96% of CD4 and approximately 89% of CD8), suggesting broad memory maintenance. FACS-sorted repertoires could contain abundant contaminating clonotypes from the bulk population, so computational filtering was required. A small fraction of clonotypes appeared in both the CD4 and CD8 compartments, likely as a result of convergent recombination.

This sample's treatment or condition label indicates: live attenuated yellow fever vaccine strain. At each blood-draw timepoint, two biological replicates of bulk PBMCs were obtained. PBMCs were isolated from peripheral blood using a standard Ficoll-Paque protocol. TriZol was used to extract RNA from bulk PBMCs, CD4 and CD8 fractions, and dextramer-positive and dextramer-negative fractions. TCR cDNA was synthesized by 5'RACE template switching, which introduced a universal primer site and unique molecular identifiers. Priming of cDNA synthesis was performed from both the TCR alpha and TCR beta constant segments. Library amplification used two PCR steps, and the second PCR step added sample barcodes and sequencing adapters. Sequencing of the libraries was done on either Illumina HiSeq 2500 (2x100 bp) or NovaSeq (2x150 bp). The original pipeline was this. MIGEC handled demultiplexing of reads and collapsing into UMI consensus sequences, while MiXCR performed V(D)J alignment. Vaccine-responding clonotypes were identified with edgeR using replicate PBMC samples, with FDR below 0.01 and a log2 fold change above 5 up to day 15 being required. Bulk clonotypes were assigned CD4 or CD8 identity according to which sequenced CD4 or CD8 repertoire held them at higher abundance. The raw public reads went through TCRdb reprocessing: fastp at Q25, MiXCR clone calling, in-frame beta chains kept. CDR3 protein duplicates are merged, each entry listing the most common genes and DNA. What appears here as the V and J calls and clone size reflects TCRdb's work, not the paper's. The sample profile shows some 500,000 distinct CDR3 sequences; around an eighth of them were found once. Of the sample, 11% to 15% is held by the ten largest clones.

The sequence was obtained from a man aged 25-40 years who received the YFV17D yellow fever vaccine. Source: PBMCs, taken on the day of the yellow fever booster vaccination.

In nucleotide form, the sequence is TGCAGTGCCCGGGAGATACAATTTAATGAAAAACTGTTTTTT. This gives the protein CSAREIQFNEKLFF. Rearrangement joined TRBV20-1 to TRBJ1-4, with the D gene too uncertain to name. The CDR3 has 14 amino acids, counting the end cysteine and phenylalanine. The entry retains the CDR3 DNA only, 42 bases that are in frame from base 1. V gives up 6 bases and J gives up 4 bases, and the segment between their germline ends measures 15 bases. Via the germline V gene (reference sequence), CDR1 is DFQATT and CDR2 SNEGSKA.